Each of the 26 T cell receptor beta chains below was sequenced from the same sample in a study of blood T cell repertoires in COVID-19. Repertoires were generated with immunoSEQ multiplex PCR, while TCRdb's copy carries only in-frame clones and drops some. In the table there are 300,000 to 450,000 clones, about 90% of which are singletons. The specimen was PBMCs or T cells enriched from blood (not recorded which). These TCRs come from a woman in her 30s who had recovered from COVID-19.

In regard to this clone: Additional DNA sequences in this sample encode the identical CDR3. The chain employs TRBV7-9 and TRBJ2-7; the match to TRBD1 covers 8 bases. In germline, CDR1 is SEHNR, CDR2 FQNEAQ (reference sequence). Germline trimming cut 5 bases from V and 1 base from J; bases unmatched to any gene: 4. The CDR3 is 14 amino acids. The CDR3 DNA reads TGTGCCAGCAGCCCTCGGGACAGGTCCTACGAGCAGTACTTC. Amino acid sequence: CASSPRDRSYEQYF.

V and J are TRBV11-3 and TRBJ2-1; D is perhaps TRBD2 (5 bases). Germline V gene lookup returns CDR1 SGHNT and CDR2 YENEEA. Trimming cost V 5 bases and J 0 bases, with 8 bases left between them. The length of the CDR3 is 14 residues. The CDR3 protein is CASSPRDSYNEQFF. The DNA of the CDR3 is TGTGCCAGCAGCCCCCGGGACTCCTACAATGAGCAGTTCTTC.

This clone appeared many times. The chain employs TRBV5-1 and TRBJ1-1; 7 nucleotides align to TRBD1. CDR3 size: 15 residues. J lost 1 base, V lost 2 bases, and 5 bases had no gene match. From germline, CDR1 is SGHRS and CDR2 YFSETQ. Here the CDR3 reads CASSLQGPQNTEAFF. Written as DNA, the CDR3 is TGCGCCAGCAGCTTACAGGGGCCCCAGAACACTGAAGCTTTCTTT. The full variable domain, with the rest looked up from reference TRBV5-1 and TRBJ1-1, is KAGVTQTPRYLIKTRGQQVTLSCSPISGHRSVSWYQQTPGQGLQFLFEYFSETQRNKGNFPGRFSGRQFSNSRSEMNVSTLELGDSALYLCASSLQGPQNTEAFFGQGTRLTVV.

The rearrangement uses TRBV27 and TRBJ1-6; 9 positions match TRBD1. Trimming took 6 bases from V and 3 from J; bases not matched to a gene: 9. This CDR3 spans 17 amino acids. Germline V lookup: CDR1 MNHEY, CDR2 SMNVEV (reference sequence). The CDR3 sequence: CASRVTGGKRYNSPLHF. The CDR3 DNA sequence: TGTGCCAGCAGGGTGACAGGGGGAAAACGCTATAATTCACCCCTCCACTTT.

The chain links TRBV6-2 or TRBV6-3 to TRBJ1-2, with TRBD1 matching 9 bases. With V trimmed by 5 bases and J by 4 bases, 5 bases remained unmatched. Germline CDR1 reads MNHEY; CDR2 reads SVGEGT. This CDR3 is built from 14 residues. The CDR3, as DNA: TGTGCCAGCAGTGGGGACAGGGCCCCCTATGGCTACACCTTC. Amino acids: CASSGDRAPYGYTF.

V is TRBV10-2 and J is TRBJ1-1, with a tentative D call TRBD1 (6 bases). Germline CDR1 and CDR2: WSHSY and SAAADI. V gave up 7 bases and J gave up 6 bases, with 21 bases separating them. The CDR3 has 15 amino acids. CDR3 DNA: TGCGCCAGCATTCCCCGATGGGGGGGCGATCCTGAAGCTTTCTTT. It encodes CASIPRWGGDPEAFF.

The chain combines TRBV20-1 with TRBJ1-2; D is uncertain. V lost 3 bases and J 1 base, leaving 12 bases between the germline ends. This CDR3 is built from 14 residues. Germline V CDR1 and CDR2: DFQATT, SNEGSKA (reference sequence). This CDR3 reads CSASSEALNYGYTF. In DNA, the CDR3 is TGCAGTGCTAGTTCCGAGGCCCTTAACTATGGCTACACCTTC.

The gene calls are TRBV28 and TRBJ1-3, with no clear D. There are 12 residues in the CDR3. Trimming took 7 bases from V and 2 from J, leaving 6 bases between them. The germline V gene has CDR1 MDHEN and CDR2 SYDVKM. CDR3 nucleotides: TGTGCCAGCAAGGAGCCTGGAAACACCATATATTTT. It is translated as CASKEPGNTIYF.

The chain recombines TRBV20-1 with TRBJ2-1, with D possibly being TRBD2 (6 bases). The germline V gene has CDR1 DFQATT and CDR2 SNEGSKA (reference sequence). Trimming took 3 bases from V and 0 from J, leaving 12 bases between them. The CDR3 totals 15 residues. Here the CDR3 DNA reads TGCAGTGCTAGTCTTCCGGGGGACTCCTACAATGAGCAGTTCTTC. Its protein is CSASLPGDSYNEQFF.

The chain employs TRBV4-3 and TRBJ2-5; 8 bases line up with TRBD2. The germline V gene encodes CDR1 LGHNA and CDR2 YSLEER. This CDR3 has 16 residues. V was clipped by 0 bases and J by 2 bases; unmatched bases: 5. CDR3 DNA sequence: TGCGCCAGCAGCCAAGATGCCCGGGGGGGACAAGAGACCCAGTACTTC. Its protein product is CASSQDARGGQETQYF.

V gene TRBV19 combines with J gene TRBJ1-2; weak D call: TRBD1 (5 bases). The V end lost 7 bases, the J end lost 0 bases, and 12 bases lay between the germline ends. This CDR3 region has 14 residues. Germline values: CDR1 LNHDA, CDR2 SQIVND (reference sequence). CDR3 amino acids: CASIPLGANYGYTF. The CDR3 DNA sequence: TGTGCCAGTATTCCCCTAGGGGCTAACTATGGCTACACCTTC.

CDR3 bases: TGTGCCAGCAGCGACGACCCGGGGGTGAACACCGGGGAGCTGTTTTTT. It yields the protein CASSDDPGVNTGELFF. V usage is TRBV5-4 and J usage is TRBJ2-2; D is possibly TRBD2 (6 bases). Germline V lookup: CDR1 SGHNT, CDR2 YYREEE (reference sequence). The CDR3 sequence is 16 residues long. Trimming removed 4 bases at V and 1 base at J, with 14 bases between.

The chain has TRBV15 and TRBJ1-2, with no clear D. Looked up from germline, CDR1 is LNHNV and CDR2 is YYDKDF (reference sequence). The CDR3 has 13 amino acids. V dropped 2 bases and J dropped 8 bases, with 12 bases sitting between them. Here the CDR3 DNA reads TGTGCCACCAGCAGACAAAACCCGGGGGGCTACACCTTC. This translates into CATSRQNPGGYTF.

The CDR3 loop reads CASSLWDSARAGMNTEAFF. For the CDR3, the DNA is TGTGCCAGCAGTTTATGGGATTCGGCCAGGGCAGGTATGAACACTGAAGCTTTCTTT. The rearrangement links TRBV28 to TRBJ1-1; possibly TRBD1 for D (5 bases). This CDR3 is built from 19 residues. The germline V and J ends were trimmed by 0 bases and 0 bases, with 20 bases remaining between them. From germline, CDR1 is MDHEN and CDR2 SYDVKM.

This sequence joins TRBV15 and TRBJ2-7; no clear D. The CDR3 sequence is 14 residues long. Trimming stripped 0 bases from V and 4 bases from J, with 10 bases between. Germline lookup yields CDR1 LNHNV and CDR2 YYDKDF (reference sequence). CDR3 DNA sequence: TGTGCCACCAGCAGAGATAAAATCGGGTACGAGCAGTACTTC. Its protein is CATSRDKIGYEQYF.

The chain links TRBV9 to TRBJ2-1, with TRBD2 matching over 7 bases. CDR1 is SGDLS, CDR2 YYNGEE, per germline. The CDR3 consists of 14 residues. With 4 bases clipped from V and 8 bases from J, the junction kept 9 bases outside the gene matches. The DNA of the CDR3 is TGTGCCAGCAGCTTAGCGGAAGGGAGGGATGAGCAGTTCTTC. Amino acids: CASSLAEGRDEQFF.

The chain uses TRBV29-1 and TRBJ1-1; D remains unclear. CDR3 length equals 14 residues. The germline V and J ends were trimmed by 4 bases and 0 bases, with 12 bases remaining between them. CDR1 is SQVTM and CDR2 is ANQGSEA in the germline V gene. The CDR3 region has the DNA TGCAGCGTTGGATTGCCGGGGATGAACACTGAAGCTTTCTTT. This sequence encodes CSVGLPGMNTEAFF.

The gene calls are TRBV2 and TRBJ2-5, with TRBD1 identical over 8 bases. The germline CDR1 and CDR2 sequences are SNHLY and FYNNEI. Trimming took 4 bases from V and 5 from J; bases not matched to a gene: 3. The CDR3 loop spans 13 amino acids. The CDR3 nucleotides read TGTGCCAGCAGTGGGACAGGGATGGAGACCCAGTACTTC. Translating it yields CASSGTGMETQYF.

The V call is TRBV23-1, the J call TRBJ2-7, with D hard to call. TRBV23-1 is designated an ORF whose function remains uncertain. The V end lost 3 bases, the J end lost 5 bases, and 5 bases lay between the germline ends. CDR3 length equals 11 residues. The CDR3 protein is CASSHQDEQYF. CDR3 DNA sequence: TGCGCCAGCAGTCACCAGGACGAGCAGTACTTC.

V usage is TRBV4-3 and J usage is TRBJ1-2; D call uncertain. Germline CDR1 and CDR2: LGHNA and YSLEER. V dropped 3 bases and J dropped 2 bases, with 13 bases sitting between them. The CDR3 consists of 15 residues. CDR3 nucleotide sequence: TGCGCCAGCAGCCAGGTACCCGGGATCAACTATGGCTACACCTTC. It encodes CASSQVPGINYGYTF.

The chain employs TRBV6-5 and TRBJ2-1; 9 bases match TRBD1. Germline CDR1 MNHEY, CDR2 SVGAGI. There are 14 residues in the CDR3. V lost 5 bases, J lost 9 bases, and 8 bases stayed unmatched. The DNA for the CDR3 is TGTGCCAGCAGTCCCCAAGGACAGGGGTTTGAGCAGTTCTTC. It specifies CASSPQGQGFEQFF.

This chain joins TRBV11-2 and TRBJ2-2, with D unresolved. V shed 5 bases and J shed 0 bases, with 10 bases lying between them. There are 15 residues in the CDR3. Germline CDR1 and CDR2: SGHAT and FQNNGV. CDR3 in amino acids: CASSPTGPNTGELFF. Here the CDR3 DNA reads TGTGCCAGCAGCCCGACTGGCCCGAACACCGGGGAGCTGTTTTTT. Full variable domain (rest looked up from reference TRBV11-2 and TRBJ2-2): EAGVAQSPRYKIIEKRQSVAFWCNPISGHATLYWYQQILGQGPKLLIQFQNNGVVDDSQLPKDRFSAERLKGVDSTLKIQPAKLEDSAVYLCASSPTGPNTGELFFGEGSRLTVL.

V and J are TRBV5-8 and TRBJ1-1, with 8 bases fitting TRBD1. The CDR3 covers 14 residues. The V and J ends lost 5 bases and 5 bases, in that order; junction bases with no gene match: 8. Germline V gene sequence: CDR1 SGHTS, CDR2 YDEGEE. CDR3 coding DNA: TGTGCCAGCAGTAGCAGGGGGCTCGTAACTGAAGCTTTCTTT. Translation: CASSSRGLVTEAFF.

The chain combines TRBV4-3 with TRBJ1-2; no clear D gene. The ends were cut back, 0 bases at V and 0 bases at J, with 11 bases in the middle. There are 16 residues in the CDR3. The germline V gene has CDR1 LGHNA and CDR2 YSLEER. The DNA of the CDR3 is TGCGCCAGCAGCCAAGATAGCCACACCTCTAACTATGGCTACACCTTC. Translation gives CASSQDSHTSNYGYTF.

This clone has a single count. The chain recombines TRBV7-9 with TRBJ1-4; D perhaps matches TRBD1 (6 bases). The V gene lost 5 bases and the J gene lost 2 bases, with 18 bases spanning the gap. The CDR3 contains 17 residues. Germline-derived CDR1 and CDR2 are SEHNR and FQNEAQ (reference sequence). DNA for the CDR3: TGTGCCAGCAGCCGATGGACAGCCCTATCTACTAATGAAAAACTGTTTTTT. It specifies CASSRWTALSTNEKLFF. The whole variable domain, filled in from reference TRBV7-9 and TRBJ1-4, reads DTGVSQNPRHKITKRGQNVTFRCDPISEHNRLYWYRQTLGQGPEFLTYFQNEAQLEKSRLLSDRFSAERPKGSFSTLEIQRTEQGDSAMYLCASSRWTALSTNEKLFFGSGTQLSVL.

The CDR3 DNA follows: TGTGCCAGCAGCTTAACGGGTACGGGTCAGCCCCAGCATTTT. Translation gives CASSLTGTGQPQHF. The V call is TRBV7-9, the J call TRBJ1-5; no clear D. Per the germline V gene, CDR1 is SEHNR and CDR2 is FQNEAQ (reference sequence). The CDR3 is made up of 14 amino acids. Trimming removed 2 bases from V and 6 bases from J, with 11 bases in between.